The 9 T cell receptor beta chains listed next were all sequenced from one sample in a study of blood T cell repertoires in COVID-19. Using immunoSEQ multiplex PCR, the repertoire was profiled, and TCRdb retains in-frame clones only, with some absent. This sample yields approximately 490,000 clones, of which around 87% are seen a single time; under 0.85% belongs to the top ten. Sequencing was carried out using PBMCs or T cells enriched from blood (not recorded which). The source is a woman under 30 who had recovered from COVID-19.

The CDR3 region is CASRTRQGRNYGYTF. DNA for the CDR3: TGTGCCAGCAGAACCAGACAGGGGAGGAACTATGGCTACACCTTC. This rearrangement joins TRBV6-6 to TRBJ1-2; 8 bases line up with TRBD1. The CDR3 spans 15 residues. With 6 bases clipped from V and 2 bases from J, the junction kept 8 bases outside the gene matches. Germline-derived CDR1 and CDR2 are MNHNY and SVGAGI (reference sequence).

The chain is built from TRBV4-2 and TRBJ1-5; the D gene is possibly TRBD1 (5 bases). V dropped 0 bases and J dropped 7 bases, with 16 bases sitting between them. CDR3 length equals 16 residues. Germline V gene lookup returns CDR1 LGHNA and CDR2 YNFKEQ. The CDR3 reads CASSQDFIGDGQPQHF. CDR3 sequence (DNA): TGTGCCAGCAGCCAAGATTTTATAGGGGATGGCCAGCCCCAGCATTTT.

The V gene is TRBV5-6, the J gene TRBJ2-2; D not certain. V was pared by 1 base and J by 9 bases, with 10 bases between. Germline CDR1 reads SGHDT; CDR2 reads YYEEEE. There are 13 residues in the CDR3. The CDR3 sequence is CASSLWPSRELFF. The DNA for the CDR3 is TGTGCCAGCAGCTTGTGGCCGTCAAGGGAGCTGTTTTTT.

The chain links TRBV7-9 to TRBJ1-4; maybe TRBD1 (6 bases). V was trimmed by 4 bases and J by 3 bases, leaving 15 bases between them. The CDR3 consists of 16 residues. Germline values: CDR1 SEHNR, CDR2 FQNEAQ (reference sequence). CDR3 coding DNA: TGTGCCAGCAGCTCAAACACAGGGATGGCTAATGAAAAACTGTTTTTT. It specifies CASSSNTGMANEKLFF.

For the CDR3, the DNA is TGTGCCTGGAGTGGGGAGTACTACAATGAGCAGTTCTTC. Amino acid sequence: CAWSGEYYNEQFF. The chain employs TRBV30 and TRBJ2-1; a possible D gene is TRBD2 (5 bases). Trimming took off 1 base at V and 3 bases at J, with 7 bases between the two ends. The V gene's germline CDR1 is GTSNPN and CDR2 SVGIG (reference sequence). The CDR3 contains 13 residues.

This clone appeared once. The chain is built from TRBV6-5 and TRBJ1-2; TRBD1 aligns across 7 bases. This CDR3 region has 13 residues. J gave up 7 bases and V 5 bases, and 7 bases lay outside the gene matches. Germline-derived CDR1 and CDR2 are MNHEY and SVGAGI. The CDR3 sequence is CASSRTGAGGYTF. The DNA of the CDR3 is TGTGCCAGCAGTCGAACAGGGGCGGGTGGCTACACCTTC.

V usage is TRBV5-1 and J usage is TRBJ1-4, with a tentative D call TRBD1 (6 bases). The CDR3 sequence is 15 residues long. V shed 1 base and J shed 7 bases, with 14 bases lying between them. Germline CDR1 is SGHRS and CDR2 is YFSETQ. In DNA form, the CDR3 reads TGCGCCAGCAGCTTGAAACAGGGAGAATCTGAAAAACTGTTTTTT. Its protein is CASSLKQGESEKLFF.

The chain employs TRBV5-1 and TRBJ2-1; 8 bases are shared with TRBD1. CDR1 and CDR2 from the germline V gene are SGHRS and YFSETQ. This CDR3 comprises 15 residues. V trimming: 4 bases; J trimming: 7 bases; junction bases outside the gene matches: 10. The CDR3 DNA reads as TGCGCCAGCAGCCCCGGACAGGGTGTGGGAAATGAGCAGTTCTTC. Translated, it gives CASSPGQGVGNEQFF. Filled out from reference TRBV5-1 and TRBJ2-1, the complete variable domain reads KAGVTQTPRYLIKTRGQQVTLSCSPISGHRSVSWYQQTPGQGLQFLFEYFSETQRNKGNFPGRFSGRQFSNSRSEMNVSTLELGDSALYLCASSPGQGVGNEQFFGPGTRLTVL.

The J gene is TRBJ1-3, the V gene TRBV9, with 7 bases fitting TRBD1. The V gene's germline CDR1 is SGDLS and CDR2 YYNGEE. The ends lost 0 bases at V and 2 bases at J; junction bases unmatched: 5. The CDR3 sequence is 16 residues long. CDR3 in amino acids: CASSVATGKPGNTIYF. DNA of the CDR3: TGTGCCAGCAGCGTAGCGACAGGGAAGCCTGGAAACACCATATATTTT.